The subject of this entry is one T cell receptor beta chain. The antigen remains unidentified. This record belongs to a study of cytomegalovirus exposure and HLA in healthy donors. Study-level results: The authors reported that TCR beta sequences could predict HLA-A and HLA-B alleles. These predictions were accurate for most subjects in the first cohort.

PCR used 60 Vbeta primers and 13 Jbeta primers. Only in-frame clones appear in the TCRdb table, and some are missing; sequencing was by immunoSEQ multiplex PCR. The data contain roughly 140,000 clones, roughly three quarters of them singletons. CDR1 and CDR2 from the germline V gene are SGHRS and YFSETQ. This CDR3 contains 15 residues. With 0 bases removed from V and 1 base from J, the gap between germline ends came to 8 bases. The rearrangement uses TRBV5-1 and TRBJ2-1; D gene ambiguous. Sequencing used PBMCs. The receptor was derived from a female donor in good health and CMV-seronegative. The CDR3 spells CASSLVSGSYNEQFF. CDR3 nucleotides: TGCGCCAGCAGCTTGGTGTCAGGATCCTACAATGAGCAGTTCTTC.